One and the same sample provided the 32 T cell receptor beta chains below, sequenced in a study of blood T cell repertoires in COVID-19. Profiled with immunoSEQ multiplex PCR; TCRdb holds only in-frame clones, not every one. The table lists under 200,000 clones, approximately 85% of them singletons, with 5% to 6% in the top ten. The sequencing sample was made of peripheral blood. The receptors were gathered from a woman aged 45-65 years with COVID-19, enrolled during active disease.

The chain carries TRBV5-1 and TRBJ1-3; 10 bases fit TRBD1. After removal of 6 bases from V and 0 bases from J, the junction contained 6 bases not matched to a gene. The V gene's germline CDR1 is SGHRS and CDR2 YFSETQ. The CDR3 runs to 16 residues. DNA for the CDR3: TGCGCCAGCACAGACAGGGGGCTGCACTCTGGAAACACCATATATTTT. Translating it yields CASTDRGLHSGNTIYF.

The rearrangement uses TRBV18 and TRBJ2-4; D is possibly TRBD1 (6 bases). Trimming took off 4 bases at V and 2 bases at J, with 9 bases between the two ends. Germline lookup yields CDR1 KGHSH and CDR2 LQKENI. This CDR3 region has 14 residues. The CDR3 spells CASSQQGSKNIQYF. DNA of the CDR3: TGTGCCAGCTCACAACAGGGATCCAAAAACATTCAGTACTTC.

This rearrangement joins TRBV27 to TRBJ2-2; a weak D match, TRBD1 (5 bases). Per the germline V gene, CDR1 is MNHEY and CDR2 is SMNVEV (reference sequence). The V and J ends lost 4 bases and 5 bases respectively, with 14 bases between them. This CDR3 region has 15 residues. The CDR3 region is CASSSQSSGTGELFF. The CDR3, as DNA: TGTGCCAGCAGTTCCCAAAGCTCAGGGACCGGGGAGCTGTTTTTT.

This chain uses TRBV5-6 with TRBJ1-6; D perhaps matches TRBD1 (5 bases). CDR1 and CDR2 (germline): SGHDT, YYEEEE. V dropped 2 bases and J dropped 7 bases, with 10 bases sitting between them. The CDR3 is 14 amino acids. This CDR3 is CASSFTGYNSPLHF. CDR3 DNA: TGTGCCAGCAGCTTCACAGGTTACAATTCACCCCTCCACTTT.

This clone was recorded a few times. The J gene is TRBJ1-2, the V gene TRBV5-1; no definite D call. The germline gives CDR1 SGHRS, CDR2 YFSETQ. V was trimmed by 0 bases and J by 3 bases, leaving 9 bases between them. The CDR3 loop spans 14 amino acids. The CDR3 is CASSLEQPYYGYTF. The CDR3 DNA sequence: TGCGCCAGCAGCTTGGAACAGCCATACTATGGCTACACCTTC.

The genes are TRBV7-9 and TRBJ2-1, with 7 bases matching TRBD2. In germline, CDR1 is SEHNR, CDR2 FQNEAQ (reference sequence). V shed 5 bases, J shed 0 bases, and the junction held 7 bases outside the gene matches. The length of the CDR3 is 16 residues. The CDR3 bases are TGTGCCAGCAGCAAAGCGGGGCTTAGCTCCTACAATGAGCAGTTCTTC. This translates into CASSKAGLSSYNEQFF. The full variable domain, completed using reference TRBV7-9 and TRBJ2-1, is DTGVSQNPRHKITKRGQNVTFRCDPISEHNRLYWYRQTLGQGPEFLTYFQNEAQLEKSRLLSDRFSAERPKGSFSTLEIQRTEQGDSAMYLCASSKAGLSSYNEQFFGPGTRLTVL.

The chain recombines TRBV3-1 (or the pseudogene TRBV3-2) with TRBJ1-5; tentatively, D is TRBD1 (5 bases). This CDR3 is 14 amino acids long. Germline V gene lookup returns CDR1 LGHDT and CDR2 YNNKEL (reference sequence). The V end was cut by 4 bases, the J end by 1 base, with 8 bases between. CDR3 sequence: CASSLEGSNQPQHF. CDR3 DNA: TGTGCCAGCAGCCTGGAGGGGAGCAATCAGCCCCAGCATTTT.

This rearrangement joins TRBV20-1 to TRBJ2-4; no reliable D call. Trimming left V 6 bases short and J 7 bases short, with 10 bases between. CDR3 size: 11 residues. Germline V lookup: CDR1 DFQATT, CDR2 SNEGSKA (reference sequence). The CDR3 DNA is TGCAGTGCAGCCCCATCCAACATTCAGTACTTC. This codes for CSAAPSNIQYF.

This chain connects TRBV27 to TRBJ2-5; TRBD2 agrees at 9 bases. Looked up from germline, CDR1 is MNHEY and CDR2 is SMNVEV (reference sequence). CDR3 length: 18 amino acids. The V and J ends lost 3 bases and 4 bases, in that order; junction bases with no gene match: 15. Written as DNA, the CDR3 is TGTGCCAGCAGTTTGGTGTTAGCGGGGGAACCGGATTTAGAGACCCAGTACTTC. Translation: CASSLVLAGEPDLETQYF.

The CDR3 DNA is TGTGCCAGCAGCGCCGGGACTACCCTCACAGATACGCAGTATTTT. This translates into CASSAGTTLTDTQYF. The rearrangement uses TRBV9 and TRBJ2-3; 7 positions match TRBD2. The CDR3 has 15 amino acids. CDR1 and CDR2 (germline): SGDLS, YYNGEE. V lost 3 bases to trimming and J lost 2 bases; unmatched junction nucleotides: 6.

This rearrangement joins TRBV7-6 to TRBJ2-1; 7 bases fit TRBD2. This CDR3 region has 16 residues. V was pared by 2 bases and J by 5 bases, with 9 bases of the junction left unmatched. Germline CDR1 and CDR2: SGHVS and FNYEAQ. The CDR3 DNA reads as TGTGCCAGCAGCTTATTTGGGGCTAGCGGAGACAATGAGCAGTTCTTC. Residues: CASSLFGASGDNEQFF.

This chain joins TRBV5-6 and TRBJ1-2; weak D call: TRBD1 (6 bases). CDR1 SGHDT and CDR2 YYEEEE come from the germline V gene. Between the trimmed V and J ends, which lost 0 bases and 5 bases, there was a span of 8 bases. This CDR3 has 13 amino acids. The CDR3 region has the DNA TGTGCCAGCAGCTTGGCAGGACAGTATGGCTACACCTTC. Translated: CASSLAGQYGYTF.

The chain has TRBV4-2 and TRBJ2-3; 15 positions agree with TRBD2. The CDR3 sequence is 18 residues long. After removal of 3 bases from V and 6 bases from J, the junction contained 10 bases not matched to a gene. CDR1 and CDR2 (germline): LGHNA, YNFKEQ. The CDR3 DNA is TGTGCCAGCAGCCAGACTTGGACTAGCGGGGGGGCAGGGGATACGCAGTATTTT. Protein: CASSQTWTSGGAGDTQYF.

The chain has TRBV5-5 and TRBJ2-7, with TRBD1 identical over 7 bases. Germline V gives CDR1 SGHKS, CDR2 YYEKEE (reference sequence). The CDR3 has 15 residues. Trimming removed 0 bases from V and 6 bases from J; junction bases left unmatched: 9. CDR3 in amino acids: CASSLGGDRVREQYF. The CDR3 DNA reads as TGTGCCAGCAGCTTGGGAGGCGACAGGGTTCGCGAGCAGTACTTC.

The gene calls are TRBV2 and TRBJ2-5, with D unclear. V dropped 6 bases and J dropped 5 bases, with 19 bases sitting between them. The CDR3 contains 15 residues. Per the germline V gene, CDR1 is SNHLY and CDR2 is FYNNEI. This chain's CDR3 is CASRKKLSAGETQYF. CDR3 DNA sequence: TGTGCCAGCAGGAAAAAGTTGAGCGCTGGGGAGACCCAGTACTTC.

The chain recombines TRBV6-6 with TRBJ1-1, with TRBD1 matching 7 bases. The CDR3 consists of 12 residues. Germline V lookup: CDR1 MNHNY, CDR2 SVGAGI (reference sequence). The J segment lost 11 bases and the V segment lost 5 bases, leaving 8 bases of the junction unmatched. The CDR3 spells CASSETGFLAFF. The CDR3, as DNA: TGTGCCAGCAGTGAGACAGGGTTTTTGGCTTTCTTT.

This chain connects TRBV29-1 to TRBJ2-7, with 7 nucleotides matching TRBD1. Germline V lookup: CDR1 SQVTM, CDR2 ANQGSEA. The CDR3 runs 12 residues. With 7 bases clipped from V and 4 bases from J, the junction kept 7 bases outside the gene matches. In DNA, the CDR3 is TGCAGCGCCGGACAGGCTTTGTACGAGCAGTACTTC. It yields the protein CSAGQALYEQYF.

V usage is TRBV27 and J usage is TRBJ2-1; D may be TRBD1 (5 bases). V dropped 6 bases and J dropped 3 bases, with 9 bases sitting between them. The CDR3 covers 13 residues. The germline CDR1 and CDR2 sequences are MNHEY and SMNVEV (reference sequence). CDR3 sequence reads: CASRKDSYNEQFF. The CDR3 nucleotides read TGTGCCAGCAGGAAAGACAGCTACAATGAGCAGTTCTTC.

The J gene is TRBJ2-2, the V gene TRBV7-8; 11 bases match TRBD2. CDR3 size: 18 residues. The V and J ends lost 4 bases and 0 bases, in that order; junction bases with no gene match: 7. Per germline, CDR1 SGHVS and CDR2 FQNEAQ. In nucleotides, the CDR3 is TGTGCCAGCAGCTGGAGACTAGCGGGGTCGTCGAACACCGGGGAGCTGTTTTTT. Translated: CASSWRLAGSSNTGELFF.

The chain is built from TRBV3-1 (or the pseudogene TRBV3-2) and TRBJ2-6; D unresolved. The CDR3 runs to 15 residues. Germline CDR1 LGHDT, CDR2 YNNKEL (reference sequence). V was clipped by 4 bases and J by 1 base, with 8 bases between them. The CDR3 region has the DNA TGTGCCAGCAGCCCGGGTATTTCTGGGGCCAACGTCCTGACTTTC. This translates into CASSPGISGANVLTF.

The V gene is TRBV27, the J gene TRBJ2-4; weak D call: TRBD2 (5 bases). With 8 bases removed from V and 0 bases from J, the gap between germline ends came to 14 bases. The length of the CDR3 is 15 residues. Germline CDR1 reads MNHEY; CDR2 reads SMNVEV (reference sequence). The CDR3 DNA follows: TGTGCCAGCGCAACGGCGGGTTTAGCCAAAAACATTCAGTACTTC. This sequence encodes CASATAGLAKNIQYF.

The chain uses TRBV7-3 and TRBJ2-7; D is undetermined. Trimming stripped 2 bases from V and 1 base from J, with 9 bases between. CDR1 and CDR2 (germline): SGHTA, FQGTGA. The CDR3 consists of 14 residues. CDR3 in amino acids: CASSLGHSSYEQYF. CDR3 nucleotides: TGTGCCAGCAGCTTAGGGCACAGTTCCTACGAGCAGTACTTC.

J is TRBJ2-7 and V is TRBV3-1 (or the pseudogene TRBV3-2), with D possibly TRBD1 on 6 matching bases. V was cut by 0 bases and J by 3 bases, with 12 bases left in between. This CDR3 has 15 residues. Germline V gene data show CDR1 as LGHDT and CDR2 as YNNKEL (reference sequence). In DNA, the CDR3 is TGTGCCAGCAGCCAAGATGTGGACAGTTTCTACGAGCAGTACTTC. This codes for CASSQDVDSFYEQYF.

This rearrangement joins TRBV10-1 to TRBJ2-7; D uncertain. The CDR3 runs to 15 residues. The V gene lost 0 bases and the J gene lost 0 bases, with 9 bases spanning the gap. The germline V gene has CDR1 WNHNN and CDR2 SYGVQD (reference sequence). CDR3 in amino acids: CASSESTQASYEQYF. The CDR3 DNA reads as TGCGCCAGCAGTGAGTCAACTCAGGCCTCCTACGAGCAGTACTTC.

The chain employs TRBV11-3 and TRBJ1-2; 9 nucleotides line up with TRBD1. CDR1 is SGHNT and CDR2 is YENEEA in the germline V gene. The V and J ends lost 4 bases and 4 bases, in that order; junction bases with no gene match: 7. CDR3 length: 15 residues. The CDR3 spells CASSYRTTGGYGYTF. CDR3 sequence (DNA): TGTGCCAGCAGCTACCGCACGACAGGGGGCTATGGCTACACCTTC.

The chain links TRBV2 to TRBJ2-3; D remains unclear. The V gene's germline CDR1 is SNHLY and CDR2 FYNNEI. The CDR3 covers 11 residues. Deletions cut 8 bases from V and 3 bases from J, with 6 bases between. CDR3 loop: CASGQTDTQYF. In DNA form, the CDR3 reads TGTGCCAGCGGGCAAACAGATACGCAGTATTTT.

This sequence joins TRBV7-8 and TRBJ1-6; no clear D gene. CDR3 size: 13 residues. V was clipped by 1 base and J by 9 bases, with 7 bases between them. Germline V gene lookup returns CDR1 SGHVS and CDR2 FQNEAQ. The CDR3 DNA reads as TGTGCCAGCAGCTTAGTGCTGAGTTCACCCCTCCACTTT. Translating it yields CASSLVLSSPLHF.

CDR3 in DNA: TGTGCCTGGAGTGTAGGAGAAGCCTACGAGCAGTACTTC. It translates to CAWSVGEAYEQYF. The V gene is TRBV30, the J gene TRBJ2-7, with D uncertain. The CDR3 sequence is 13 residues long. The V gene lost 0 bases and the J gene lost 2 bases, with 8 bases spanning the gap. Germline values: CDR1 GTSNPN, CDR2 SVGIG (reference sequence).

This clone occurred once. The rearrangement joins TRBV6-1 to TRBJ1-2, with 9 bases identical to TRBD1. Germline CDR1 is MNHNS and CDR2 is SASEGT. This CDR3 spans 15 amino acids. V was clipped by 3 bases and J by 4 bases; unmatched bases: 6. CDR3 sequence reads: CASSEGTGILYGYTF. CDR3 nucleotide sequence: TGTGCCAGCAGTGAGGGGACAGGGATTCTCTATGGCTACACCTTC.

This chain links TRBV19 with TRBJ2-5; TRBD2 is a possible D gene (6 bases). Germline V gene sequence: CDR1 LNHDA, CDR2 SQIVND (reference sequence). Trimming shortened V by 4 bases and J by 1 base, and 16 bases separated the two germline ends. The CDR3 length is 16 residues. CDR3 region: CASSKGMGGSQETQYF. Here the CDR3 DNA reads TGTGCCAGTAGTAAGGGGATGGGGGGTTCCCAAGAGACCCAGTACTTC.

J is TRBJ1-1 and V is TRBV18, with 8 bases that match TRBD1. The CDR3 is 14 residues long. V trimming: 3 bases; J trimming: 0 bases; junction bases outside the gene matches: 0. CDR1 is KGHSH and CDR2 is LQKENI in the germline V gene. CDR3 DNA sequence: TGTGCCAGCTCACCGGACAGGGTGAACACTGAAGCTTTCTTT. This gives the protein CASSPDRVNTEAFF.

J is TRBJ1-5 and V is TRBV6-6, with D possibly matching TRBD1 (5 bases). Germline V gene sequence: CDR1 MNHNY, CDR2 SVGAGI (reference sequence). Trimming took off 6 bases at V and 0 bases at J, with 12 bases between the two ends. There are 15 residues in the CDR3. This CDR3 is CASSPGRGSNQPQHF. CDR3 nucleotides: TGTGCCAGCAGCCCGGGGAGGGGTAGCAATCAGCCCCAGCATTTT.